The 32 T cell receptor beta chains below all came from one sample that was sequenced in a study of spatial heterogeneity in lung cancer (dated by TCRdb to between 2019 and 2020). The paper's findings and limits, for the study overall: The number of expanded intratumoral alpha and beta TCRs correlated with the tumor nonsynonymous mutation count.

Their antigen targets remain unknown. The time point label on this specimen signifies: sample taken at primary tumor resection. Libraries were constructed by 5' RACE. Sequenced on a NextSeq 500. TCRdb applied fastp at Q25 and MiXCR to the public reads, then kept only in-frame beta chains. Rows merge per CDR3 protein into single entries with the most common DNA and genes. For this sample the table gives around 12,000 distinct CDR3 sequences, of which under 6.5% were detected only once. The ten largest make up around 39% of the sample. The sequenced sample was lung tumor tissue, obtained at surgery. The receptors derive from a male donor with early-stage non-small cell lung cancer.

This clonotype was seen a few times. The genes are TRBV29-1 and TRBJ2-1; D is unresolved. The length of the CDR3 is 12 residues. The germline V and J ends were trimmed by 4 bases and 7 bases, with 11 bases remaining between them. Per the germline V gene, CDR1 is SQVTM and CDR2 is ANQGSEA. The CDR3 nucleotides read TGCAGCGTTGGGGTCTTCTCAAATGAGCAGTTCTTC. Its translation is CSVGVFSNEQFF.

This clonotype was picked up many times. The V gene is TRBV29-1, the J gene TRBJ2-3; D unclear. CDR1 SQVTM and CDR2 ANQGSEA come from the germline V gene. CDR3 length: 12 amino acids. CDR3 in amino acids: CTPRAAADTQYF. The CDR3 bases are TGCACCCCCCGGGCAGCAGCAGATACGCAGTATTTT.

This clonotype was seen ten or more times. This chain uses TRBV6-5 with TRBJ2-7; 9 bases are a match to TRBD1. Germline V gene sequence: CDR1 MNHEY, CDR2 SVGAGI. This CDR3 is 16 amino acids long. With V trimmed by 0 bases and J by 3 bases, 6 bases remained unmatched. CDR3 sequence (DNA): TGTGCCAGCAGTTACTCGAGGACAGGGGCCATCTACGAGCAGTACTTC. It is translated as CASSYSRTGAIYEQYF.

The sample holds many counts of this clonotype. V is TRBV6-1 and J is TRBJ1-1; D call uncertain. The ends were cut back, 3 bases at V and 1 base at J, with 9 bases in the middle. Germline V gene lookup returns CDR1 MNHNS and CDR2 SASEGT. The length of the CDR3 is 14 residues. CDR3 region: CASSDRWGNTEAFF. The CDR3 DNA follows: TGTGCCAGCAGTGACAGGTGGGGGAACACTGAAGCTTTCTTT.

This clonotype was found a few times. The chain recombines TRBV27 with TRBJ2-5; TRBD2 matches at 11 bases. Germline V gene lookup returns CDR1 MNHEY and CDR2 SMNVEV (reference sequence). The CDR3 runs to 16 residues. The junction had 9 bases not matched to a gene; V was cut back by 3 bases and J by 6 bases. CDR3 bases: TGTGCCAGCAGTTTGAATAGCGGGAGGGTCCGGAAGACCCAGTACTTC. Translating it yields CASSLNSGRVRKTQYF.

In this sample, this clonotype turned up a few times. The chain recombines TRBV5-5 with TRBJ1-5; 8 bases are a match to TRBD1. The CDR3 covers 14 residues. Germline V CDR1 and CDR2: SGHKS, YYEKEE (reference sequence). V gave up 4 bases and J gave up 5 bases; unmatched junction bases: 5. The CDR3 loop is CASSQGTGHQPQHF. CDR3 sequence (DNA): TGTGCCAGCAGCCAAGGGACAGGCCATCAGCCCCAGCATTTT.

This clonotype was counted ten times or more. The chain joins TRBV27 to TRBJ1-1; 8 nucleotides match TRBD1. The CDR3 length is 13 residues. V lost 4 bases to trimming and J lost 7 bases; unmatched junction nucleotides: 5. CDR1 is MNHEY, CDR2 SMNVEV, per germline (reference sequence). CDR3 DNA: TGTGCCAGCAGTTCGACAGGGGACATTGAAGCTTTCTTT. Translation gives CASSSTGDIEAFF.

This clonotype was seen at least ten times. The chain has TRBV4-1 and TRBJ1-5; maybe TRBD1 (6 bases). Per germline, CDR1 MGHRA and CDR2 YSYEKL. V dropped 0 bases and J dropped 4 bases, with 13 bases sitting between them. The CDR3 spans 16 residues. The CDR3 sequence is CASSQDVGQGNQPQHF. The CDR3 region has the DNA TGCGCCAGCAGCCAAGATGTAGGGCAGGGGAATCAGCCCCAGCATTTT.

This clonotype was picked up a small number of times. This chain connects TRBV27 to TRBJ2-1; possibly TRBD2 for D (6 bases). The V gene's germline CDR1 is MNHEY and CDR2 SMNVEV (reference sequence). V lost 5 bases to trimming and J lost 6 bases, with 17 bases between them. This CDR3 has 15 amino acids. The CDR3 DNA is TGTGCCAGCAGTCAGGCGGGAATCCCAGGCAATGAGCAGTTCTTC. It codes for CASSQAGIPGNEQFF.

The chain is built from TRBV18 and TRBJ2-5; no firm D call. Between the trimmed V and J ends, which lost 6 bases and 5 bases, there was a span of 10 bases. The CDR3 totals 12 residues. The germline V gene has CDR1 KGHSH and CDR2 LQKENI. Here the CDR3 DNA reads TGTGCCAGCTCGGAATTTAGTGAGACCCAGTACTTC. It encodes CASSEFSETQYF.

This clonotype was counted between two and nine times. This chain uses TRBV29-1 with TRBJ2-6, with 14 bases lining up with TRBD2. V dropped 5 bases and J dropped 0; count of bases not matched to a gene: 3. Germline V lookup: CDR1 SQVTM, CDR2 ANQGSEA. The CDR3 consists of 17 residues. The CDR3 spells CSVRTSGRFSGANVLTF. For the CDR3, the DNA is TGCAGCGTTCGGACTAGCGGGAGGTTCTCTGGGGCCAACGTCCTGACTTTC.

By its share, this clonotype is medium-sized (0.01 to 0.1%). The J gene is TRBJ2-3, the V gene TRBV20-1; 11 bases are shared with TRBD2. The V gene end was trimmed by 5 bases and the J gene end by 1 base; junction bases not matched to a gene: 8. CDR3 length: 16 residues. The germline V gene has CDR1 DFQATT and CDR2 SNEGSKA (reference sequence). Here the CDR3 DNA reads TGCAGTGCTCTCACCCTACTAGCGGGAGGCACAGATACGCAGTATTTT. It encodes CSALTLLAGGTDTQYF.

This clonotype was picked up a small number of times. The CDR3 reads CASSLAGREQYF. CDR3 bases: TGTGCCAGCAGTTTGGCTGGTAGAGAGCAGTACTTC. This chain joins TRBV27 and TRBJ2-7; D not certain. With 3 bases removed from V and 7 bases from J, the gap between germline ends came to 10 bases. This CDR3 comprises 12 residues. Per the germline V gene, CDR1 is MNHEY and CDR2 is SMNVEV (reference sequence).

In its sample, this clonotype is medium-sized (0.01 to 0.1%). J is TRBJ2-3 and V is TRBV7-6; the D gene is possibly TRBD1 (5 bases). V lost 4 bases and J 3 bases, leaving 20 bases between the germline ends. Germline CDR1 SGHVS, CDR2 FNYEAQ. This CDR3 is built from 17 residues. The DNA of the CDR3 is TGTGCCAGCAGCTCCGGACAATCCTACGTGCATACAGATACGCAGTATTTT. It encodes CASSSGQSYVHTDTQYF.

Many counts were recorded for this clonotype. This chain joins TRBV7-2 and TRBJ1-1; weak D call: TRBD1 (5 bases). The length of the CDR3 is 14 residues. In germline, CDR1 is SGHTA, CDR2 FQGNSA. V lost 6 bases and J lost 7, with 18 bases in between. CDR3 sequence reads: CASSRGPQGDEAFF. The CDR3, as DNA: TGTGCCAGCAGTAGGGGACCCCAAGGGGATGAAGCTTTCTTT.

This rearrangement joins TRBV7-9 to TRBJ1-1; D gene ambiguous. CDR1 and CDR2 (germline): SEHNR, FQNEAQ (reference sequence). The CDR3 runs to 12 residues. The V end lost 5 bases, the J end lost 2 bases, and 6 bases lay between the germline ends. CDR3 in amino acids: CASSVQNTEAFF. The CDR3 DNA reads TGTGCCAGCAGCGTGCAAAACACTGAAGCTTTCTTT.

This clonotype has a handful of counts. The rearrangement uses TRBV20-1 and TRBJ2-1, with 7 nucleotides matching TRBD1. Germline V CDR1 and CDR2: DFQATT, SNEGSKA (reference sequence). The CDR3 extends over 18 amino acids. V was pared by 1 base and J by 0 bases, with 12 bases of the junction left unmatched. The CDR3 loop is CSARVPGQSYSSYNEQFF. CDR3 nucleotide sequence: TGCAGTGCTAGAGTCCCGGGACAGAGTTATAGCTCCTACAATGAGCAGTTCTTC.

This clonotype was recorded at least ten times. The V and J genes are TRBV4-3 and TRBJ2-1, with TRBD1 matching over 7 bases. Trimming took 3 bases from V and 3 from J; bases not matched to a gene: 8. The CDR3 loop spans 16 amino acids. Germline assignment: CDR1 LGHNA and CDR2 YSLEER. The CDR3 here is CASSQADRVLYNEQFF. The CDR3 nucleotides read TGCGCCAGCAGCCAGGCTGACAGGGTTCTCTACAATGAGCAGTTCTTC.

This clonotype was seen repeatedly, ten times or more. The V and J genes are TRBV27 and TRBJ2-5, with D perhaps matching TRBD2 (7 bases). Germline V gives CDR1 MNHEY, CDR2 SMNVEV (reference sequence). The CDR3 sequence is 13 residues long. The germline V and J ends were trimmed by 6 bases and 4 bases, with 12 bases remaining between them. CDR3 loop: CASSFRGGETQYF. CDR3 coding DNA: TGTGCCAGCAGCTTTAGGGGGGGAGAGACCCAGTACTTC.

Ten or more counts support this clonotype. CDR3 sequence reads: CASSLHSAGSDTQYF. The CDR3, as DNA: TGTGCCAGCAGCTTACATTCAGCGGGGTCAGATACGCAGTATTTT. This chain joins TRBV7-2 and TRBJ2-3, with 7 bases lining up with TRBD2. The CDR3 spans 15 residues. CDR1 SGHTA and CDR2 FQGNSA come from the germline V gene. With V trimmed by 2 bases and J by 4 bases, 6 bases remained unmatched.

This clonotype has ten or more counts. This chain connects TRBV30 to TRBJ2-7; either TRBD1 or TRBD2 may supply D (5 bases each). There are 15 residues in the CDR3. Trimming left V 0 bases short and J 0 bases short, with 12 bases between. Germline-derived CDR1 and CDR2 are GTSNPN and SVGIG (reference sequence). The CDR3 sequence is CAWSVRGGNSYEQYF. CDR3 nucleotide sequence: TGTGCCTGGAGTGTACGGGGCGGTAACTCCTACGAGCAGTACTTC. The full variable domain, its missing parts supplied by reference TRBV30 and TRBJ2-7, is SQTIHQWPATLVQPVGSPLSLECTVEGTSNPNLYWYRQAAGRGLQLLFYSVGIGQISSEVPQNLSASRPQDRQFILSSKKLLLSDSGFYLCAWSVRGGNSYEQYFGPGTRLTVT.

Ten or more counts support this clonotype. The chain couples TRBV13 to TRBJ2-1; the D is unclear. The CDR3 runs to 16 residues. Per the germline V gene, CDR1 is PRHDT and CDR2 is FYEKMQ (reference sequence). Between the trimmed V and J ends, which lost 5 bases and 0 bases, there was a span of 14 bases. The chain's CDR3 is CASSPRFPSSYNEQFF. The CDR3, as DNA: TGTGCCAGCAGCCCTCGCTTCCCTAGCTCCTACAATGAGCAGTTCTTC.

This clonotype is a singleton in its sample. The chain carries TRBV20-1 and TRBJ2-2; tentatively, D is TRBD1 (6 bases). The germline V gene encodes CDR1 DFQATT and CDR2 SNEGSKA (reference sequence). The CDR3 runs 16 residues. Trimming pared 5 bases from V and 0 bases from J, leaving 16 bases between. The CDR3 DNA sequence: TGCAGTGCTCCAACCCAGGGGTCGTCGAACACCGGGGAGCTGTTTTTT. Its protein is CSAPTQGSSNTGELFF.

This clonotype is medium-sized by share. V gene TRBV7-2 combines with J gene TRBJ2-1; unclear D gene. Germline V gene sequence: CDR1 SGHTA, CDR2 FQGNSA. The germline V and J ends were trimmed by 4 bases and 9 bases, with 19 bases remaining between them. CDR3 length: 15 amino acids. In DNA, the CDR3 is TGTGCCAGCAGCTCGACCGTAATTAAACGCGGTGAGCAGTTCTTC. It is translated as CASSSTVIKRGEQFF.

This clonotype was seen at least ten times. This rearrangement joins TRBV18 to TRBJ2-5; D remains ambiguous. Germline V gene data show CDR1 as KGHSH and CDR2 as LQKENI. This CDR3 spans 13 amino acids. Trimming took off 3 bases at V and 1 base at J, with 6 bases between the two ends. CDR3: CASSPGSQETQYF. CDR3 sequence (DNA): TGTGCCAGCTCACCTGGCAGCCAAGAGACCCAGTACTTC. The full variable domain, completed using reference TRBV18 and TRBJ2-5, is NAGVMQNPRHLVRRRGQEARLRCSPMKGHSHVYWYRQLPEEGLKFMVYLQKENIIDESGMPKERFSAEFPKEGPSILRIQQVVRGDSAAYFCASSPGSQETQYFGPGTRLLVL.

The genes are TRBV10-3 and TRBJ1-5, with unresolved D. The CDR3 length is 14 residues. Germline V gene sequence: CDR1 ENHRY, CDR2 SYGVKD. Trimming pared 5 bases from V and 7 bases from J, leaving 15 bases between. Here the CDR3 DNA reads TGTGCCATCAGTAACGGGAATATCGAACAGCCCCAGCATTTT. This gives the protein CAISNGNIEQPQHF.

This clonotype appeared many times. The rearrangement links TRBV27 to TRBJ1-2, with 8 positions matching TRBD1. The germline V gene encodes CDR1 MNHEY and CDR2 SMNVEV (reference sequence). The CDR3 length is 16 residues. After removal of 2 bases from V and 1 base from J, the junction contained 6 bases not matched to a gene. CDR3 sequence reads: CASSLGQGARNYGYTF. CDR3 DNA sequence: TGTGCCAGCAGTTTAGGGCAGGGGGCACGTAACTATGGCTACACCTTC.

The rearrangement uses TRBV18 and TRBJ1-4; maybe TRBD1 (6 bases). The CDR3 has 14 residues. CDR1 and CDR2 (germline): KGHSH, LQKENI. The V gene lost 0 bases and the J gene lost 9 bases, with 11 bases spanning the gap. The CDR3 sequence is CASSPPADSQKLFF. The CDR3, as DNA: TGTGCCAGCTCACCACCGGCGGACAGCCAAAAACTGTTTTTT.

This clonotype has just one count. This sequence joins TRBV7-2 and TRBJ2-1; D remains unclear. Trimming shortened V by 6 bases and J by 10 bases, and 10 bases separated the two germline ends. Germline loops: CDR1 SGHTA, CDR2 FQGNSA. The CDR3 length is 11 residues. Written as DNA, the CDR3 is TGTGCCAGCAGGTCCGGTACGGAGCAGTTCTTC. Its protein product is CASRSGTEQFF.

This clonotype was observed at least ten times. The chain combines TRBV20-1 with TRBJ1-5; a possible D gene is TRBD1 (6 bases). The germline V gene has CDR1 DFQATT and CDR2 SNEGSKA (reference sequence). The CDR3 is made up of 16 amino acids. The V end lost 3 bases, the J end lost 6 bases, and 21 bases lay between the germline ends. Written as DNA, the CDR3 is TGCAGTGCTAGCCGGGGCGTTTCCAGGGGATCTCAGCCCCAGCATTTT. Protein sequence: CSASRGVSRGSQPQHF.

This clonotype was detected ten times or more. V usage is TRBV7-3 and J usage is TRBJ2-1, with 9 bases lining up with TRBD2. This CDR3 has 14 residues. V lost 8 bases, J lost 8 bases, and 10 bases stayed unmatched. Germline V lookup: CDR1 SGHTA, CDR2 FQGTGA. The CDR3 sequence is CASGQAGGFDEQFF. DNA of the CDR3: TGTGCCAGCGGGCAAGCGGGGGGTTTCGATGAGCAGTTCTTC. The full variable domain, its missing parts supplied by reference TRBV7-3 and TRBJ2-1, is GAGVSQTPSNKVTEKGKYVELRCDPISGHTALYWYRQSLGQGPEFLIYFQGTGAADDSGLPNDRFFAVRPEGSVSTLKIQRTERGDSAVYLCASGQAGGFDEQFFGPGTRLTVL.

This clonotype has at least ten counts. The gene calls are TRBV29-1 and TRBJ1-4; D remains ambiguous. Trimming took 5 bases from V and 0 from J, leaving 16 bases between them. Germline V gene data show CDR1 as SQVTM and CDR2 as ANQGSEA. CDR3 size: 16 residues. The CDR3 reads CSVRGGYTATNEKLFF. CDR3 DNA: TGCAGCGTTCGGGGTGGGTACACCGCAACTAATGAAAAACTGTTTTTT.